A single sample gave rise to the 26 T cell receptor beta chains below, sequenced in a study of cytomegalovirus exposure and HLA in healthy donors. PCR employed 60 Vbeta and 13 Jbeta primers. TCRdb keeps only in-frame clones here, not all; method: immunoSEQ multiplex PCR. The repertoire includes roughly 200,000 clones, about 82% of them detected once, and approximately 2.2% sits in the top ten. The specimen sequenced was PBMCs. Receptors originate from a woman aged 45-65 years in good health and CMV-seronegative.

J is TRBJ2-5 and V is TRBV6-1, with 9 positions matching TRBD2. The assigned J gene may be wrong: the sequence end matches TRBJ2-7 better. The CDR3 consists of 15 residues. Germline V gene data show CDR1 as MNHNS and CDR2 as SASEGT. This chain's CDR3 is CASIRVSGSLYEQYF. The CDR3 nucleotides read TGTGCCAGCATAAGGGTTAGCGGGAGCCTATACGAGCAGTACTTC.

V and J are TRBV6-6 and TRBJ2-3, with 8 bases fitting TRBD1. With V trimmed by 2 bases and J by 3 bases, 4 bases remained unmatched. The CDR3 runs 15 residues. The V gene's germline CDR1 is MNHNY and CDR2 SVGAGI (reference sequence). CDR3 coding DNA: TGTGCCAGCAGTTACCAGGGGGCTAGGACAGATACGCAGTATTTT. Translated: CASSYQGARTDTQYF.

This clone has just one count. The DNA of the CDR3 is TGTGCCAGCAGTTTCTTGACAGGAACTTCCTACGAGCAGTACTTC. Translated, it gives CASSFLTGTSYEQYF. The chain is built from TRBV28 and TRBJ2-7; perhaps TRBD1 as D (6 bases). The germline V and J ends were trimmed by 3 bases and 1 base, with 13 bases remaining between them. The CDR3 is 15 residues long. Germline CDR1 MDHEN, CDR2 SYDVKM.

The V gene is TRBV19, the J gene TRBJ1-1, with a tentative D call TRBD1 (5 bases). Trimming took off 1 base at V and 2 bases at J, with 17 bases between the two ends. The CDR3 extends over 17 amino acids. Germline CDR1 is LNHDA and CDR2 is SQIVND (reference sequence). The CDR3 sequence is CASSIVRWGSVNTEAFF. CDR3 DNA sequence: TGTGCCAGTAGTATAGTTAGGTGGGGCTCGGTCAACACTGAAGCTTTCTTT.

The chain combines TRBV19 with TRBJ2-3; D might be TRBD2 (6 bases). Trimming took off 6 bases at V and 2 bases at J, with 9 bases between the two ends. CDR1 is LNHDA and CDR2 is SQIVND in the germline V gene (reference sequence). This CDR3 region has 13 residues. CDR3 bases: TGTGCCAGTAGACGGGGGTTCACAGATACGCAGTATTTT. As protein: CASRRGFTDTQYF.

J is TRBJ1-2 and V is TRBV6-1, with 7 bases fitting TRBD1. This CDR3 has 14 amino acids. Germline-derived CDR1 and CDR2 are MNHNS and SASEGT. Trimming removed 4 bases from V and 4 bases from J; junction bases left unmatched: 6. CDR3 coding DNA: TGTGCCAGCAGTGTAGGACAGGATGTCTATGGCTACACCTTC. Protein product: CASSVGQDVYGYTF.

This clone was picked up one time. J is TRBJ1-3 and V is TRBV30, with 11 nucleotides matching TRBD1. V was pared by 4 bases and J by 3 bases, with 11 bases of the junction left unmatched. Per the germline V gene, CDR1 is GTSNPN and CDR2 is SVGIG (reference sequence). The CDR3 runs 17 residues. The CDR3 protein is CAWIGLTDRGHGNTIYF. In nucleotides, the CDR3 is TGTGCCTGGATAGGTCTAACGGACAGGGGGCATGGAAACACCATATATTTT.

This chain links TRBV28 with TRBJ1-2; 8 bases are a match to TRBD1. V lost 6 bases and J lost 3; bases outside the gene matches: 3. The CDR3 contains 13 residues. Germline loops: CDR1 MDHEN, CDR2 SYDVKM. CDR3 nucleotides: TGTGCCAGCAGGCGGACAGGGTACTATGGCTACACCTTC. Encoded protein: CASRRTGYYGYTF.

This clone showed up just a few times. The CDR3 DNA follows: TGTGCCAGCAGCTTATTCCCGGAGCCCACAGATACGCAGTATTTT. Translated, it gives CASSLFPEPTDTQYF. V is TRBV7-9 and J is TRBJ2-3; D gene ambiguous. V dropped 2 bases and J dropped 2 bases, with 11 bases sitting between them. Germline V gene lookup returns CDR1 SEHNR and CDR2 FQNEAQ (reference sequence). This CDR3 has 15 residues.

The genes are TRBV6-5 and TRBJ2-7; D may be TRBD1 (7 bases). V was trimmed by 0 bases and J by 6 bases, leaving 12 bases between them. The CDR3 sequence is 14 residues long. Looked up from germline, CDR1 is MNHEY and CDR2 is SVGAGI. The CDR3 region is CASSYSQGGGEQYF. CDR3 sequence (DNA): TGTGCCAGCAGTTACTCCCAGGGGGGAGGCGAGCAGTACTTC.

This chain uses TRBV9 with TRBJ2-1; D perhaps matches TRBD2 (5 bases). V gave up 4 bases and J gave up 4 bases, with 15 bases separating them. The CDR3 runs 15 residues. Germline values: CDR1 SGDLS, CDR2 YYNGEE. CDR3 amino acids: CASSQDGGRYNEQFF. The CDR3 nucleotides read TGTGCCAGCAGCCAAGACGGAGGAAGGTACAATGAGCAGTTCTTC. The full variable domain, completed using reference TRBV9 and TRBJ2-1, is DSGVTQTPKHLITATGQRVTLRCSPRSGDLSVYWYQQSLDQGLQFLIQYYNGEERAKGNILERFSAQQFPDLHSELNLSSLELGDSALYFCASSQDGGRYNEQFFGPGTRLTVL.

This clone was picked up one time. The V and J genes are TRBV7-8 and TRBJ2-1; 10 positions agree with TRBD1. There are 15 residues in the CDR3. The V gene's germline CDR1 is SGHVS and CDR2 FQNEAQ. The trim removed 4 bases at V and 4 bases at J, leaving 4 bases unmatched. The CDR3 DNA sequence: TGTGCCAGCAGCTCTCCGGGACAGGGGTACAATGAGCAGTTCTTC. Amino acids: CASSSPGQGYNEQFF.

The V and J genes are TRBV28 and TRBJ1-2; perhaps TRBD1 as D (5 bases). V lost 6 bases, J lost 0 bases, and 11 bases lay in between. This CDR3 has 14 residues. Germline-derived CDR1 and CDR2 are MDHEN and SYDVKM. The CDR3 here is CASREYRPNYGYTF. Here the CDR3 DNA reads TGTGCCAGCAGAGAGTACAGGCCTAACTATGGCTACACCTTC.

V is TRBV30 and J is TRBJ1-2; D remains unclear. This CDR3 comprises 13 residues. Trimming stripped 7 bases from V and 7 bases from J, with 19 bases between. Germline V gene data show CDR1 as GTSNPN and CDR2 as SVGIG (reference sequence). This CDR3 reads CAFLRTGLGGYTF. Written as DNA, the CDR3 is TGTGCCTTCCTGCGAACGGGGTTAGGTGGCTACACCTTC. The variable domain in full, completed from reference TRBV30 and TRBJ1-2, reads SQTIHQWPATLVQPVGSPLSLECTVEGTSNPNLYWYRQAAGRGLQLLFYSVGIGQISSEVPQNLSASRPQDRQFILSSKKLLLSDSGFYLCAFLRTGLGGYTFGSGTRLTVV.

The rearrangement uses TRBV7-8 and TRBJ2-7; 11 bases align to TRBD2. V lost 5 bases and J lost 2; bases outside the gene matches: 5. CDR3 length: 15 residues. In germline, CDR1 is SGHVS, CDR2 FQNEAQ. CDR3 nucleotides: TGTGCCAGCAGCGCTGGACTAGCGGGTGCCTACGAGCAGTACTTC. Its protein is CASSAGLAGAYEQYF.

This clone was picked up one time. The rearrangement uses TRBV18 and TRBJ2-5; 7 bases fit TRBD2. The germline V gene has CDR1 KGHSH and CDR2 LQKENI. V trimming: 3 bases; J trimming: 2 bases; junction bases outside the gene matches: 9. CDR3 length equals 16 residues. This chain's CDR3 is CASSPLTSPFQETQYF. CDR3 coding DNA: TGTGCCAGCTCACCGTTGACTAGCCCTTTTCAAGAGACCCAGTACTTC.

The V call is TRBV6-5, the J call TRBJ1-1; D gene unclear. The V gene's germline CDR1 is MNHEY and CDR2 SVGAGI. This CDR3 is built from 12 residues. Trimming shortened V by 5 bases and J by 10 bases, and 14 bases separated the two germline ends. The CDR3 DNA reads TGTGCCAGCAGTAATCCGGGAAGAGCAGCTTTCTTT. This sequence encodes CASSNPGRAAFF.

This chain links TRBV6-1 with TRBJ2-3; D is uncertain. CDR3 length: 12 amino acids. The germline V gene encodes CDR1 MNHNS and CDR2 SASEGT. V gave up 8 bases and J gave up 6 bases, with 12 bases separating them. CDR3 in amino acids: CASRGGPDTQYF. CDR3 nucleotides: TGTGCCAGCCGTGGTGGGCCCGATACGCAGTATTTT.

Regarding this clone: A junction boundary mismatches the germline segment, possibly from a read error. Other DNA sequences in the same sample also yield this CDR3. The chain couples TRBV7-2 to TRBJ2-1; TRBD1 aligns across 7 bases. CDR1 is SGHTA, CDR2 FQGNSA, per germline. This CDR3 region has 16 residues. The CDR3 region has the DNA TGTGCCAGCAGCCCCGAGGGGGCCGTTTCCTATAATGAGCAGTTCTTC. Protein: CASSPEGAVSYNEQFF.

The CDR3 reads CATSRRREPGGGGQFF. For the CDR3, the DNA is TGTGCCACCAGCAGAAGAAGGGAACCTGGGGGCGGTGGCCAGTTCTTC. The chain joins TRBV15 to TRBJ2-1; D may be TRBD1 (6 bases). Germline loops: CDR1 LNHNV, CDR2 YYDKDF (reference sequence). CDR3 size: 16 residues. V shed 2 bases and J shed 13 bases, with 24 bases lying between them. Based on the CDR3 plus reference TRBV15 and TRBJ2-1, the full variable domain is DAMVIQNPRYQVTQFGKPVTLSCSQTLNHNVMYWYQQKSSQAPKLLFHYYDKDFNNEADTPDNFQSRRPNTSFCFLDIRSPGLGDTAMYLCATSRRREPGGGGQFFGPGTRLTVL.

The chain recombines TRBV15 with TRBJ1-5; D unclear. CDR3 length equals 15 residues. Germline loops: CDR1 LNHNV, CDR2 YYDKDF (reference sequence). Trimming shortened V by 1 base and J by 0 bases, and 7 bases separated the two germline ends. The CDR3 DNA reads TGTGCCACCAGCAGAGGTACAATTAGCAATCAGCCCCAGCATTTT. This codes for CATSRGTISNQPQHF.

The chain is built from TRBV11-3 and TRBJ2-2; TRBD1 matches 8 bases. V lost 6 bases and J lost 2; bases outside the gene matches: 2. This CDR3 comprises 14 residues. Per germline, CDR1 SGHNT and CDR2 YENEEA. CDR3 amino acids: CASRDRANTGELFF. Here the CDR3 DNA reads TGTGCCAGCAGGGACAGGGCCAACACCGGGGAGCTGTTTTTT.

The genes are TRBV6-1 and TRBJ2-7, with D possibly TRBD1 on 5 matching bases. Germline V gene data show CDR1 as MNHNS and CDR2 as SASEGT. The CDR3 extends over 13 amino acids. The V gene lost 6 bases and the J gene lost 6 bases, with 15 bases spanning the gap. CDR3: CASRRGHSAEQYF. CDR3 DNA: TGTGCCAGCAGACGCGGACACTCCGCCGAGCAGTACTTC.

The chain joins TRBV27 to TRBJ1-5, with D possibly matching TRBD1 (6 bases). The CDR3 spans 15 residues. Per germline, CDR1 MNHEY and CDR2 SMNVEV (reference sequence). V lost 6 bases to trimming and J lost 0 bases, with 12 bases between them. The CDR3 is CASRYRAGSNQPQHF. In DNA, the CDR3 is TGTGCCAGCAGATACAGGGCTGGTAGCAATCAGCCCCAGCATTTT.

This clone was counted a single time. This rearrangement joins TRBV27 to TRBJ2-3, with 9 bases that match TRBD2. Germline values: CDR1 MNHEY, CDR2 SMNVEV (reference sequence). The ends lost 5 bases at V and 1 base at J; junction bases unmatched: 7. The CDR3 contains 16 residues. The CDR3: CASSTPASGGTDTQYF. CDR3 sequence (DNA): TGTGCCAGCAGTACCCCGGCTAGCGGGGGCACAGATACGCAGTATTTT.

The J gene is TRBJ2-7, the V gene TRBV18; 15 bases match TRBD2. With 0 bases clipped from V and 4 bases from J, the junction kept 1 base outside the gene matches. The CDR3 length is 16 residues. The V gene's germline CDR1 is KGHSH and CDR2 LQKENI. The CDR3 protein is CASSPPGTSGRYEQYF. CDR3 nucleotide sequence: TGTGCCAGCTCACCACCAGGGACTAGCGGGAGGTACGAGCAGTACTTC.